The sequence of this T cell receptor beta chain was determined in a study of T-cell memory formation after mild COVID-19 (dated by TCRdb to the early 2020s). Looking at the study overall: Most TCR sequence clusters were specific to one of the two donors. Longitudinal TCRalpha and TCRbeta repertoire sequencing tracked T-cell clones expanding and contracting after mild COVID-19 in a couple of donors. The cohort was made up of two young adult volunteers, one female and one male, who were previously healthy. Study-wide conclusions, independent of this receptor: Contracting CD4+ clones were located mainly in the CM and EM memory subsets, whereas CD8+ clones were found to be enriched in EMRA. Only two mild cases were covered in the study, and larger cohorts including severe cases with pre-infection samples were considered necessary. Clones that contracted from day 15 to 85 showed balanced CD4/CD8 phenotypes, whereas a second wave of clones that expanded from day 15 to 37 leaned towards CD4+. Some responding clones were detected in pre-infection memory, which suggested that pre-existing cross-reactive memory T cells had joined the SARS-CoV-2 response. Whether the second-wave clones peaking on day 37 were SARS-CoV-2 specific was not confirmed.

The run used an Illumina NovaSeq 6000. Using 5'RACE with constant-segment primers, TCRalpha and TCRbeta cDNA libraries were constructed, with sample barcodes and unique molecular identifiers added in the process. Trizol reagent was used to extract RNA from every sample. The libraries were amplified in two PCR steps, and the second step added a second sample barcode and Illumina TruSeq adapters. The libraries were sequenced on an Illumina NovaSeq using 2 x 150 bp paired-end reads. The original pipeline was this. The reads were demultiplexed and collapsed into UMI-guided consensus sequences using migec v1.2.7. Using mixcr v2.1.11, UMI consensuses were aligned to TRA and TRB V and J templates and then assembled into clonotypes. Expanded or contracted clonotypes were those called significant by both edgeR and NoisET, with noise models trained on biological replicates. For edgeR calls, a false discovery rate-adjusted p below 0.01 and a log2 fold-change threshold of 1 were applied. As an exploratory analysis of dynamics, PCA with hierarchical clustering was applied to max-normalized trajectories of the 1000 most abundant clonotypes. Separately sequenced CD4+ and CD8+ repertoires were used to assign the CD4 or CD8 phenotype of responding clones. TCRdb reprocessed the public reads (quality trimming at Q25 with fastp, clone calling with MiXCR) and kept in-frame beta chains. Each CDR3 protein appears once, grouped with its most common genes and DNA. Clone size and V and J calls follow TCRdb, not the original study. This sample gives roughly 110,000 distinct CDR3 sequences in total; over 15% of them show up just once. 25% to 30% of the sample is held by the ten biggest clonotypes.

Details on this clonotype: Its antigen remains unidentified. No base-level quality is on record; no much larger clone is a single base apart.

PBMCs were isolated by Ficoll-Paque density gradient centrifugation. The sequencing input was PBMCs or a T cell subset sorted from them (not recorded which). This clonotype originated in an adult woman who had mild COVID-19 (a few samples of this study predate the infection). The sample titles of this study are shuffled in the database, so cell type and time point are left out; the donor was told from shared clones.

The CDR3: CASSTSSGNPYEQYF. The sequenced DNA: TGTGCCAGTAGTACCTCTAGCGGGAATCCCTACGAGCAGTACTTC. The chain links TRBV19 with TRBJ2-7; the junction holds 9 bases that match TRBD2. The CDR3 runs 15 residues from the cysteine to the phenylalanine. The CDR3 DNA has 45 bases and is translated from base 1. Trimming removed 4 bases from V and 2 bases from J; the gene matches leave 6 bases unexplained. From the germline V gene (reference sequence), CDR1 is LNHDA and CDR2 is SQIVND.